This record looks at one TCR beta chain sequence and its context. The repertoire was sequenced with immunoSEQ multiplex PCR; TCRdb's copy has only in-frame clones and lacks some. The data hold 150,000 to 180,000 clones, with 75% to 95% observed a single time. This specimen comes from a study of blood T cell repertoires in COVID-19. Study details: Sources were T cells, B-cell-depleted T cells, or PBMCs; the material itself was cDNA or gDNA.

Deletions cut 7 bases from V and 0 bases from J, with 7 bases between. The CDR3 totals 12 residues. The V gene's germline CDR1 is SGDLS and CDR2 YYNGEE. Sequencing used peripheral blood. The receptor comes from a man aged 45 to 65 with acute or convalescent COVID-19. The chain carries TRBV9 and TRBJ1-2; no clear D. CDR3 loop: CASFGANYGYTF. In nucleotides, the CDR3 is TGTGCCAGCTTCGGAGCTAACTATGGCTACACCTTC.